The subject of this entry is one TCR beta chain. These data are taken from a study of blood T cell repertoires in COVID-19. Some clones are missing from TCRdb's copy, which holds only in-frame ones; the method was immunoSEQ multiplex PCR. The sample lists fewer than 250,000 clones, about 90% seen once, with about 15% in the top ten. Looked up from germline, CDR1 is SGHVS and CDR2 is FQNEAQ. V lost 4 bases and J 0 bases, leaving 14 bases between the germline ends. The CDR3 covers 16 residues. Those enrolled, adults aged roughly 18 to 89 years, came from around 24 US areas. Cohort allocation depended upon clinical history that participants reported.

Sequencing was carried out using PBMCs or T cells enriched from blood (not recorded which). The chain is built from TRBV7-8 and TRBJ2-3, with D hard to call. This TCR came from a young man who had been exposed to COVID-19. In DNA form, the CDR3 reads TGTGCCAGCAGCTCCTTAGCCGAGGTTAGCACAGATACGCAGTATTTT. Protein sequence: CASSSLAEVSTDTQYF.